This TCR beta chain was sequenced in a study of T cell responses to AZD1222 COVID-19 vaccine. Sequenced by immunoSEQ multiplex PCR; TCRdb stores in-frame clones only, minus some. The data contain about 180,000 clones, about 86% of them singletons. Per germline, CDR1 DFQATT and CDR2 SNEGSKA (reference sequence). The CDR3 consists of 11 residues. V gave up 7 bases and J gave up 8 bases, with 14 bases separating them. The source of this sequence is an adult in good health. Here the sequenced sample was peripheral blood, taken on day 0 of AZD1222 vaccination. The chain carries TRBV20-1 and TRBJ1-2; D unclear. The CDR3 is CSVASGGGYTF. CDR3 sequence (DNA): TGCAGTGTAGCGTCCGGAGGGGGCTACACCTTC.